This T cell receptor (beta chain) was captured in a study of response to subunit inactivated influenza vaccine. Study-level findings and limits: Each seasonal influenza vaccination recruits few new T cells, the authors suggested.

Notes on this clonotype: Its antigen is unidentified.

Using its own MiXCR run on the RT-PCR reads, TCRdb lists one record per CDR3 protein. The profile shows 800,000 to 1,000,000 distinct CDR3 sequences, roughly 20% of them singletons. The V gene's germline CDR1 is MNHEY and CDR2 SVGAGI. After removal of 2 bases from V and 0 bases from J, the junction contained 11 bases not matched to a gene. The CDR3 has 19 residues. This TCR came from a man in his fifties or sixties who received an inactivated influenza vaccine. The specimen comprised PBMCs from blood, sampled approximately 5 days after vaccination. The rearrangement joins TRBV6-5 to TRBJ2-1, with 9 nucleotides matching TRBD2. The DNA for the CDR3 is TGTGCCAGCAGTTACATTCTTGGCGGGGGGGGAGGCTCCTACAATGAGCAGTTCTTC. Translating it yields CASSYILGGGGGSYNEQFF.